Shown below are 21 T cell receptor beta chains from a single sample sequenced in a study of control samples from healthy donors and cancer patients. The protocol was immunoSEQ multiplex PCR, while the TCRdb copy is restricted to in-frame clones and leaves out a portion. Among about 410,000 clones listed, approximately 92% were seen once. The sequenced sample consisted of PBMCs. The receptor source for this set is a man aged 35 to 55 with head and neck cancer.

This chain connects TRBV28 to TRBJ1-5, with no clear D. The V end was cut by 6 bases, the J end by 5 bases, with 11 bases between. CDR3 length: 13 amino acids. CDR1 MDHEN and CDR2 SYDVKM come from the germline V gene. The CDR3, as DNA: TGTGCCAGCAGATCCAGGCGGGATCAGCCCCAGCATTTT. Translated, it gives CASRSRRDQPQHF.

This chain connects TRBV9 to TRBJ1-2; TRBD1 aligns across 7 bases. Germline CDR1 and CDR2: SGDLS and YYNGEE. This CDR3 contains 13 residues. J lost 8 bases, V lost 4 bases, and 8 bases had no gene match. DNA of the CDR3: TGTGCCAGCAGCCCCCAACAGGGGTCAGGCTACACCTTC. Translating it yields CASSPQQGSGYTF.

V gene TRBV19 combines with J gene TRBJ2-1; D is perhaps TRBD1 (6 bases). V was trimmed by 5 bases and J by 2 bases, leaving 10 bases between them. In germline, CDR1 is LNHDA, CDR2 SQIVND (reference sequence). This CDR3 contains 14 residues. The CDR3 region is CASSPWTAYNEQFF. CDR3 DNA: TGTGCCAGTAGTCCCTGGACAGCCTACAATGAGCAGTTCTTC.

The chain uses TRBV29-1 and TRBJ2-5; TRBD1 might be the D (6 bases). V shed 7 bases and J shed 7 bases, with 16 bases lying between them. The CDR3 has 12 amino acids. Germline V gene sequence: CDR1 SQVTM, CDR2 ANQGSEA. CDR3: CSAAPEGVTQYF. The CDR3 DNA reads as TGCAGCGCCGCCCCCGAGGGGGTGACCCAGTACTTC. Variable domain in full (rest from reference TRBV29-1 and TRBJ2-5): SAVISQKPSRDICQRGTSLTIQCQVDSQVTMMFWYRQQPGQSLTLIATANQGSEATYESGFVIDKFPISRPNLTFSTLTVSNMSPEDSSIYLCSAAPEGVTQYFGPGTRLLVL.

In regard to this clone: This CDR3 is also generated by other DNA sequences in the sample. This chain links TRBV29-1 with TRBJ2-7; the D call may be TRBD1 or TRBD2 (5 bases each). The CDR3 covers 11 residues. Per the germline V gene, CDR1 is SQVTM and CDR2 is ANQGSEA. Trimming removed 4 bases from V and 3 bases from J, with 7 bases in between. As DNA, the CDR3 is TGCAGCGTTGTTGGGGGCTACGAGCAGTACTTC. The encoded protein is CSVVGGYEQYF.

The chain recombines TRBV2 with TRBJ2-7, with D tentatively TRBD2 (5 bases). Germline CDR1 SNHLY, CDR2 FYNNEI. Trimming took off 3 bases at V and 6 bases at J, with 9 bases between the two ends. The CDR3 covers 12 residues. This CDR3 reads CASSDERVEQYF. CDR3 sequence (DNA): TGTGCCAGCAGTGATGAGAGGGTCGAGCAGTACTTC.

With respect to this clone: A read error may account for a junction end that differs from germline. The chain uses TRBV7-6 and TRBJ1-1, with D possibly being TRBD1 (6 bases). The CDR3 loop spans 14 amino acids. Per the germline V gene, CDR1 is SGHVS and CDR2 is FNYEAQ. The CDR3 DNA reads TGTGTCAGCAGCTATGGACAGCCGAACACTGAAGCTTTCTTT. This codes for CVSSYGQPNTEAFF.

The sample holds one count of this clone. CDR3 residues: CASSLEYFREQYF. In DNA, the CDR3 is TGTGCCAGCAGCTTAGAGTACTTCCGGGAGCAGTACTTC. V usage is TRBV7-6 and J usage is TRBJ2-7; D is unresolved. The V and J ends lost 1 base and 7 bases respectively, with 11 bases between them. Germline lookup yields CDR1 SGHVS and CDR2 FNYEAQ. CDR3 length equals 13 residues.

The chain uses TRBV6-6 and TRBJ2-3; TRBD1 might be the D (5 bases). Germline assignment: CDR1 MNHNY and CDR2 SVGAGI (reference sequence). Trimming left V 4 bases short and J 4 bases short, with 12 bases between. CDR3 size: 14 residues. The CDR3 DNA reads TGTGCCAGCAGTTGGGCAGGGCCGGCAGATACGCAGTATTTT. Its protein is CASSWAGPADTQYF.

The gene calls are TRBV6-1 and TRBJ2-7, with D perhaps TRBD2 (5 bases). Germline V gene lookup returns CDR1 MNHNS and CDR2 SASEGT. CDR3 length: 15 amino acids. Trimming stripped 1 base from V and 6 bases from J, with 16 bases between. The DNA of the CDR3 is TGTGCCAGCAGTGAAGAGAGGGCAAATTGGGTCGAGCAGTACTTC. Translated, it gives CASSEERANWVEQYF.

In the case of this clone: No DNA is shown, since the ends of the CDR3 on it are uncertain; the CDR3 is the one TCRdb lists. This chain connects TRBV28 to TRBJ1-2; TRBD1, as called in the table, went unchecked against the DNA. Germline V lookup: CDR1 MDHEN, CDR2 SYDVKM. The CDR3 has 15 residues if both end residues are counted. CDR3 sequence reads: CASSSSTGPGYGYTF.

The V and J genes are TRBV5-4 and TRBJ1-1; a possible D gene is TRBD1 (5 bases). CDR1 SGHNT and CDR2 YYREEE come from the germline V gene (reference sequence). Trimming removed 4 bases at V and 2 bases at J, with 15 bases between. This CDR3 is built from 15 residues. The CDR3 is CASSLETEFNTEAFF. CDR3 coding DNA: TGTGCCAGCAGCCTGGAGACAGAGTTCAACACTGAAGCTTTCTTT.

This clone was counted only a few times. V usage is TRBV5-6 and J usage is TRBJ2-7; unclear D gene. Germline values: CDR1 SGHDT, CDR2 YYEEEE. Trimming took off 4 bases at V and 4 bases at J, with 15 bases between the two ends. The CDR3 runs 14 residues. The CDR3 is CASSLPLPSYEQYF. Here the CDR3 DNA reads TGTGCCAGCAGCCTCCCACTCCCTTCGTACGAGCAGTACTTC.

The rearrangement links TRBV7-8 to TRBJ1-1, with 9 bases that match TRBD1. The CDR3 consists of 15 residues. The germline V gene has CDR1 SGHVS and CDR2 FQNEAQ. With 1 base clipped from V and 1 base from J, the junction kept 1 base outside the gene matches. This CDR3 reads CASSLGQGGNTEAFF. CDR3 bases: TGTGCCAGCAGCTTAGGACAGGGGGGGAACACTGAAGCTTTCTTT.

The table lists this clone with a count of one. The chain is built from TRBV20-1 and TRBJ2-7; no reliable D call. Germline V gene lookup returns CDR1 DFQATT and CDR2 SNEGSKA (reference sequence). V dropped 3 bases and J dropped 6 bases, with 21 bases sitting between them. This CDR3 contains 15 residues. The CDR3 is CSASWVGRLRAEQYF. Written as DNA, the CDR3 is TGCAGTGCTAGTTGGGTGGGCCGGTTAAGGGCCGAGCAGTACTTC.

The V gene is TRBV12-3 or TRBV12-4, the J gene TRBJ1-5; D gene uncertain. The V end was cut by 3 bases, the J end by 9 bases, with 12 bases between. CDR3 length equals 13 residues. The CDR3 DNA sequence: TGTGCCAGCAGTTTGGACGACGGCCGGCCCCAGCATTTT. This gives the protein CASSLDDGRPQHF.

The V call is TRBV5-4, the J call TRBJ1-4; no clear D. The CDR3 loop spans 17 amino acids. The germline V gene encodes CDR1 SGHNT and CDR2 YYREEE (reference sequence). V lost 0 bases to trimming and J lost 2 bases, with 14 bases between them. The CDR3 DNA sequence: TGTGCCAGCAGCTTGGCCGGGGTGGGCATGACTAATGAAAAACTGTTTTTT. Protein product: CASSLAGVGMTNEKLFF.

The V and J genes are TRBV10-3 and TRBJ2-3, with TRBD2 matching 11 bases. V trimming: 7 bases; J trimming: 1 base; junction bases outside the gene matches: 4. Looked up from germline, CDR1 is ENHRY and CDR2 is SYGVKD. The CDR3 loop spans 15 amino acids. CDR3 region: CAIKLGLAGTDTQYF. CDR3 sequence (DNA): TGTGCCATCAAACTGGGACTAGCGGGCACAGATACGCAGTATTTT.

The chain is built from TRBV19 and TRBJ2-5, with 7 positions matching TRBD1. The germline CDR1 and CDR2 sequences are LNHDA and SQIVND (reference sequence). This CDR3 has 18 amino acids. The junction had 17 bases not matched to a gene; V was cut back by 2 bases and J by 5 bases. The CDR3 nucleotides are TGTGCCAGTAGTATAAACACCCAGAGAGGGGGCGGTTTGGAGACCCAGTACTTC. It translates to CASSINTQRGGGLETQYF.

This chain uses TRBV4-2 with TRBJ1-1; D uncertain. The CDR3 is 12 amino acids. Looked up from germline, CDR1 is LGHNA and CDR2 is YNFKEQ. Trimming pared 6 bases from V and 5 bases from J, leaving 10 bases between. The CDR3 here is CASRYTGTEAFF. The CDR3 DNA follows: TGTGCCAGCAGATACACCGGGACTGAAGCTTTCTTT.

Only a few counts were recorded for this clone. V gene TRBV28 combines with J gene TRBJ1-5; D perhaps matches TRBD1 (5 bases). The germline CDR1 and CDR2 sequences are MDHEN and SYDVKM. The germline V and J ends were trimmed by 5 bases and 0 bases, with 17 bases remaining between them. This CDR3 has 17 amino acids. This chain's CDR3 is CASSPVGTANSNQPQHF. The CDR3 DNA sequence: TGTGCCAGCAGTCCTGTAGGGACGGCAAATAGCAATCAGCCCCAGCATTTT. The full variable domain, rest sourced from reference TRBV28 and TRBJ1-5, is DVKVTQSSRYLVKRTGEKVFLECVQDMDHENMFWYRQDPGLGLRLIYFSYDVKMKEKGDIPEGYSVSREKKERFSLILESASTNQTSMYLCASSPVGTANSNQPQHFGDGTRLSIL.